Each of the 30 T cell receptor beta chains below was sequenced from the same sample in a study of T cell responses to AZD1222 COVID-19 vaccine. Here immunoSEQ multiplex PCR was the method, and the copy in TCRdb shows in-frame clones only, minus some. The table lists about 140,000 clones, roughly 90% of them singletons. Sequenced material: peripheral blood, taken on day 0 of AZD1222 vaccination. The receptors were gathered from an adult in good health.

This sequence joins TRBV30 and TRBJ2-7, with D unclear. Germline V gene lookup returns CDR1 GTSNPN and CDR2 SVGIG (reference sequence). Trimming cost V 0 bases and J 3 bases, with 3 bases left between them. This CDR3 is 11 amino acids long. In DNA, the CDR3 is TGTGCCTGGAGTGTAGGCTACGAGCAGTACTTC. Translation: CAWSVGYEQYF.

The genes are TRBV27 and TRBJ1-1; a weak D match, TRBD1 (5 bases). Germline V gene lookup returns CDR1 MNHEY and CDR2 SMNVEV (reference sequence). Trimming took off 6 bases at V and 2 bases at J, with 16 bases between the two ends. This CDR3 region has 15 residues. CDR3 in DNA: TGTGCCAGCAGACTCCGGGGGGGGAGAAACACTGAAGCTTTCTTT. Its translation is CASRLRGGRNTEAFF.

This clone was detected only once. V gene TRBV4-1 combines with J gene TRBJ1-4; tentative D call: TRBD1 (6 bases). Trimming left V 1 base short and J 8 bases short, with 20 bases between. The length of the CDR3 is 17 residues. Germline lookup yields CDR1 MGHRA and CDR2 YSYEKL. The CDR3 DNA reads as TGCGCCAGCAGCCAAGTTTTACATCCGACAGGACGAGAAAAACTGTTTTTT. Protein: CASSQVLHPTGREKLFF.

The rearrangement joins TRBV19 to TRBJ1-2; 8 nucleotides align to TRBD1. Per the germline V gene, CDR1 is LNHDA and CDR2 is SQIVND (reference sequence). The trim removed 6 bases at V and 4 bases at J, leaving 7 bases unmatched. The CDR3 is 14 amino acids. CDR3 residues: CASRPPGGRYGYTF. In nucleotides, the CDR3 is TGTGCCAGTAGGCCCCCAGGGGGCCGCTATGGCTACACCTTC.

The chain recombines TRBV27 with TRBJ1-6; 10 nucleotides align to TRBD1. CDR3 size: 15 residues. The V segment lost 6 bases and the J segment 6 bases; nucleotides outside the gene matches: 5. In germline, CDR1 is MNHEY, CDR2 SMNVEV (reference sequence). CDR3 loop: CASRDRDRGNSPLHF. In DNA form, the CDR3 reads TGTGCCAGCAGGGACCGGGACAGGGGTAATTCACCCCTCCACTTT.

V is TRBV10-3 and J is TRBJ2-2, with 7 bases that match TRBD1. Losses at the gene ends were 6 bases for V and 5 bases for J; bases not matched to a gene: 6. The germline V gene encodes CDR1 ENHRY and CDR2 SYGVKD. The CDR3 consists of 14 residues. For the CDR3, the DNA is TGTGCCATCAGAGGGACAGAGAAAACCGGGGAGCTGTTTTTT. Amino acid sequence: CAIRGTEKTGELFF.

The rearrangement joins TRBV6-5 to TRBJ1-1; the D gene is possibly TRBD1 (5 bases). V lost 7 bases and J lost 1, with 16 bases in between. This CDR3 contains 15 residues. In germline, CDR1 is MNHEY, CDR2 SVGAGI. This CDR3 reads CASKTDLQSNTEAFF. Written as DNA, the CDR3 is TGTGCCAGCAAGACAGACTTACAATCGAACACTGAAGCTTTCTTT.

In nucleotides, the CDR3 is TGCGCCAGCAGTGCCCGGGAACTCTTGGGTCGGAATGAGCAGTTCTTC. It encodes CASSARELLGRNEQFF. The gene calls are TRBV10-1 and TRBJ2-1; a weak D match, TRBD2 (5 bases). Germline V gene lookup returns CDR1 WNHNN and CDR2 SYGVQD (reference sequence). The CDR3 has 16 amino acids. V lost 4 bases, J lost 7 bases, and 20 bases lay in between.

This chain joins TRBV2 and TRBJ2-7; D remains ambiguous. This CDR3 region has 12 residues. V lost 9 bases and J 3 bases, leaving 12 bases between the germline ends. Germline CDR1 SNHLY, CDR2 FYNNEI. CDR3: CASLRERYEQYF. Here the CDR3 DNA reads TGTGCCAGTCTTAGGGAACGCTACGAGCAGTACTTC.

The gene calls are TRBV6-5 and TRBJ1-3; 7 positions match TRBD1. The CDR3 runs to 15 residues. V trimming: 5 bases; J trimming: 2 bases; junction bases outside the gene matches: 6. Germline V gene data show CDR1 as MNHEY and CDR2 as SVGAGI. CDR3 region: CASSLDREAGNTIYF. The CDR3 coding sequence is TGTGCCAGCAGTCTCGACAGGGAGGCTGGAAACACCATATATTTT.

V gene TRBV19 combines with J gene TRBJ2-7, with D maybe TRBD1 (5 bases). The germline gives CDR1 LNHDA, CDR2 SQIVND (reference sequence). The CDR3 runs 17 residues. V was trimmed by 3 bases and J by 0 bases, leaving 18 bases between them. CDR3 DNA: TGTGCCAGTAGTATTCTGTTTCAGGCAGGGTCCTCCTACGAGCAGTACTTC. Translation gives CASSILFQAGSSYEQYF.

The V call is TRBV4-1, the J call TRBJ2-7; D gene unclear. The CDR3 extends over 14 amino acids. Deletions cut 0 bases from V and 0 bases from J, with 6 bases between. Germline V lookup: CDR1 MGHRA, CDR2 YSYEKL. This chain's CDR3 is CASSQEEFSYEQYF. Here the CDR3 DNA reads TGCGCCAGCAGCCAAGAAGAGTTCTCCTACGAGCAGTACTTC.

This chain links TRBV19 with TRBJ1-4; TRBD1 agrees at 7 bases. Germline assignment: CDR1 LNHDA and CDR2 SQIVND (reference sequence). V lost 4 bases and J lost 0; bases outside the gene matches: 2. The CDR3 covers 15 residues. CDR3 in amino acids: CASSRDRPTNEKLFF. CDR3 nucleotide sequence: TGTGCCAGTAGTAGGGACAGACCAACTAATGAAAAACTGTTTTTT.

The chain links TRBV12-5 to TRBJ1-1; 9 positions match TRBD1. Germline V gene sequence: CDR1 LGHNT, CDR2 FRNRAP. V trimming: 5 bases; J trimming: 3 bases; junction bases outside the gene matches: 13. The CDR3 has 17 amino acids. Here the CDR3 reads CASGATTGTGLDTEAFF. CDR3 nucleotide sequence: TGTGCTAGTGGTGCTACAACCGGGACAGGGTTAGACACTGAAGCTTTCTTT.

V usage is TRBV27 and J usage is TRBJ2-3; tentatively, D is TRBD1 (6 bases). The CDR3 extends over 16 amino acids. Trimming left V 6 bases short and J 2 bases short, with 18 bases between. Germline CDR1 MNHEY, CDR2 SMNVEV (reference sequence). The DNA of the CDR3 is TGTGCCAGCAGCCTCTATAAAACAGGGTCCACAGATACGCAGTATTTT. It translates to CASSLYKTGSTDTQYF.

The chain recombines TRBV6-5 with TRBJ1-4, with no clear D. The CDR3 is 14 amino acids. V was shortened by 3 bases and J by 5 bases, with 10 bases between the two germline ends. The germline V gene encodes CDR1 MNHEY and CDR2 SVGAGI. The CDR3 spells CASSYSRQNEKLFF. Written as DNA, the CDR3 is TGTGCCAGCAGTTATAGTCGTCAAAATGAAAAACTGTTTTTT.

The genes are TRBV7-3 and TRBJ2-2, with a possible D match to TRBD1 (6 bases). Germline lookup yields CDR1 SGHTA and CDR2 FQGTGA. The V end lost 5 bases, the J end lost 4 bases, and 14 bases lay between the germline ends. The length of the CDR3 is 15 residues. CDR3 protein: CASSPSQGPTGELFF. In DNA, the CDR3 is TGTGCCAGCAGCCCCAGCCAGGGGCCCACCGGGGAGCTGTTTTTT.

The gene calls are TRBV6-5 and TRBJ1-2, with D possibly TRBD1 on 6 matching bases. Deletions cut 0 bases from V and 8 bases from J, with 13 bases between. CDR1 is MNHEY and CDR2 is SVGAGI in the germline V gene. The CDR3 runs 14 residues. The CDR3 loop is CASSYSIGGFGYTF. For the CDR3, the DNA is TGTGCCAGCAGTTACTCAATCGGGGGCTTCGGCTACACCTTC.

The chain joins TRBV27 to TRBJ2-5; tentatively, D is TRBD2 (6 bases). The CDR3 length is 14 residues. Deletions cut 5 bases from V and 5 bases from J, with 15 bases between. Looked up from germline, CDR1 is MNHEY and CDR2 is SMNVEV (reference sequence). CDR3 nucleotide sequence: TGTGCCAGCAGTCGGCCAGGGAGGTTGGAGACCCAGTACTTC. It specifies CASSRPGRLETQYF.

The genes are TRBV19 and TRBJ2-7; TRBD2 is a possible D gene (5 bases). The CDR3 runs to 12 residues. CDR1 is LNHDA, CDR2 SQIVND, per germline (reference sequence). Trimming removed 6 bases from V and 1 base from J, with 7 bases in between. CDR3 region: CASSGVSYEQYF. DNA for the CDR3: TGTGCCAGTAGCGGGGTTTCCTACGAGCAGTACTTC.

This chain links TRBV12-3 or TRBV12-4 with TRBJ1-1, with unresolved D. Trimming shortened V by 6 bases and J by 2 bases, and 10 bases separated the two germline ends. The CDR3 covers 13 residues. Written as DNA, the CDR3 is TGTGCCAGCAGCCGCTCAGGAAACACTGAAGCTTTCTTT. This codes for CASSRSGNTEAFF.

The chain uses TRBV6-2 or TRBV6-3 and TRBJ1-5, with D unresolved. Trimming removed 0 bases from V and 4 bases from J, with 4 bases in between. CDR3 length equals 13 residues. Germline-derived CDR1 and CDR2 are MNHEY and SVGEGT. The CDR3 DNA sequence: TGTGCCAGCAGTTACTCTTCAAATCAGCCCCAGCATTTT. Amino acids: CASSYSSNQPQHF.

The chain recombines TRBV19 with TRBJ2-4; tentatively, D is TRBD2 (6 bases). Trimming took off 3 bases at V and 0 bases at J, with 12 bases between the two ends. Per germline, CDR1 LNHDA and CDR2 SQIVND (reference sequence). The CDR3 consists of 16 residues. CDR3 in amino acids: CASSIGRFVAKNIQYF. The CDR3 DNA follows: TGTGCCAGTAGTATTGGGAGGTTTGTAGCCAAAAACATTCAGTACTTC.

The J gene is TRBJ2-7, the V gene TRBV7-2; D is unclear. Germline CDR1 SGHTA, CDR2 FQGNSA. This CDR3 spans 13 amino acids. The V end was cut by 1 base, the J end by 2 bases, with 6 bases between. CDR3: CASSLGPPYEQYF. DNA of the CDR3: TGTGCCAGCAGCTTAGGGCCACCCTACGAGCAGTACTTC. Full variable domain (outside the CDR3, taken from reference TRBV7-2 and TRBJ2-7): GAGVSQSPSNKVTEKGKDVELRCDPISGHTALYWYRQSLGQGLEFLIYFQGNSAPDKSGLPSDRFSAERTGGSVSTLTIQRTQQEDSAVYLCASSLGPPYEQYFGPGTRLTVT.

The CDR3 DNA sequence: TGTGCCAGCAGCTTAGCGCAAAAGGGACAGATGAACACCGGGGAGCTGTTTTTT. Translation: CASSLAQKGQMNTGELFF. V gene TRBV7-8 combines with J gene TRBJ2-2; 7 bases map to TRBD1. Per germline, CDR1 SGHVS and CDR2 FQNEAQ. V was clipped by 0 bases and J by 1 base; unmatched bases: 8. CDR3 length equals 18 residues. Drawing the rest from reference TRBV7-8 and TRBJ2-2, the complete variable domain is GAGVSQSPRYKVAKRGQDVALRCDPISGHVSLFWYQQALGQGPEFLTYFQNEAQLDKSGLPSDRFFAERPEGSVSTLKIQRTQQEDSAVYLCASSLAQKGQMNTGELFFGEGSRLTVL.

V is TRBV5-1 and J is TRBJ1-1; D unresolved. This CDR3 is 17 amino acids long. Germline V gene sequence: CDR1 SGHRS, CDR2 YFSETQ. V lost 4 bases and J lost 0, with 19 bases in between. In DNA, the CDR3 is TGCGCCAGCAGCCGTCCCGCCTTGGACGGACTGAACACTGAAGCTTTCTTT. Translating gives CASSRPALDGLNTEAFF.

J is TRBJ2-5 and V is TRBV7-9; 8 positions match TRBD1. The CDR3 loop spans 14 amino acids. The germline CDR1 and CDR2 sequences are SEHNR and FQNEAQ (reference sequence). Trimming cost V 6 bases and J 1 base; bases outside gene matches: 4. The CDR3 DNA sequence: TGTGCCAGCAGAGACAGGGGCTCCCAAGAGACCCAGTACTTC. Encoded protein: CASRDRGSQETQYF.

The chain recombines TRBV30 with TRBJ1-1; maybe TRBD1 (5 bases). The V gene's germline CDR1 is GTSNPN and CDR2 SVGIG (reference sequence). Trimming removed 3 bases from V and 5 bases from J, with 16 bases in between. This CDR3 region has 14 residues. The CDR3 region is CAWRRDSLGTEAFF. CDR3 DNA sequence: TGTGCCTGGAGGAGGGACTCCCTAGGTACTGAAGCTTTCTTT.

The J gene is TRBJ1-1, the V gene TRBV4-2; D is perhaps TRBD1 (6 bases). In germline, CDR1 is LGHNA, CDR2 YNFKEQ. This CDR3 is built from 15 residues. V was pared by 5 bases and J by 4 bases, with 17 bases between. CDR3 amino acids: CASSKGGLGATEAFF. CDR3 DNA sequence: TGTGCCAGCAGCAAAGGGGGATTGGGGGCCACTGAAGCTTTCTTT.

The chain combines TRBV4-1 with TRBJ2-7; perhaps TRBD1 as D (6 bases). CDR1 MGHRA and CDR2 YSYEKL come from the germline V gene. V gave up 5 bases and J gave up 3 bases, with 23 bases separating them. CDR3 length: 17 residues. CDR3 DNA: TGCGCCAGCAGCGGGCGTTGGACCGCCAGGGACATCTACGAGCAGTACTTC. Its translation: CASSGRWTARDIYEQYF.